A single sample is the source of the 19 T cell receptor beta chains below, sequenced in a study of cytomegalovirus exposure and HLA in healthy donors. 60 Vbeta and 13 Jbeta primers were used in PCR. Generated by immunoSEQ multiplex PCR, the TCRdb table keeps only in-frame clones and is missing some. Its table lists 200,000 to 250,000 clones. The sequencing sample was made of PBMCs. The receptors were gathered from a girl aged 2 to 9 in good health and CMV-seropositive.

The chain combines TRBV6-1 with TRBJ2-7; D possibly corresponds to TRBD2 (6 bases). This CDR3 is 15 amino acids long. V dropped 6 bases and J dropped 2 bases, with 17 bases sitting between them. The germline gives CDR1 MNHNS, CDR2 SASEGT. CDR3: CASRQISGRTYEQYF. CDR3 sequence (DNA): TGTGCCAGCAGGCAAATTAGCGGTAGAACCTACGAGCAGTACTTC.

This sequence joins TRBV2 and TRBJ2-7, with D tentatively TRBD2 (5 bases). Germline loops: CDR1 SNHLY, CDR2 FYNNEI. The CDR3 totals 12 residues. Trimming took off 8 bases at V and 3 bases at J, with 11 bases between the two ends. CDR3 in amino acids: CASAGVGYEQYF. DNA for the CDR3: TGTGCCAGCGCCGGGGTGGGCTACGAGCAGTACTTC. Full variable domain (outside the CDR3, taken from reference TRBV2 and TRBJ2-7): EPEVTQTPSHQVTQMGQEVILRCVPISNHLYFYWYRQILGQKVEFLVSFYNNEISEKSEIFDDQFSVERPDGSNFTLKIRSTKLEDSAMYFCASAGVGYEQYFGPGTRLTVT.

The V and J genes are TRBV28 and TRBJ2-7, with TRBD1 matching over 7 bases. The CDR3 covers 12 residues. The ends lost 5 bases at V and 3 bases at J; junction bases unmatched: 1. CDR1 is MDHEN, CDR2 SYDVKM, per germline. CDR3 amino acids: CASSRTGYEQYF. The CDR3, as DNA: TGTGCCAGCAGTCGGACAGGCTACGAGCAGTACTTC.

The V and J genes are TRBV27 and TRBJ1-2, with D perhaps TRBD1 (6 bases). The CDR3 extends over 14 amino acids. Germline V gene sequence: CDR1 MNHEY, CDR2 SMNVEV (reference sequence). Deletions cut 6 bases from V and 4 bases from J, with 15 bases between. The CDR3, as DNA: TGTGCCAGCAGCTTCGCTGGCAGGGGCTATGGCTACACCTTC. The encoded protein is CASSFAGRGYGYTF.

The rearrangement links TRBV27 to TRBJ1-3; D unclear. The CDR3 covers 15 residues. Trimming removed 4 bases at V and 0 bases at J, with 10 bases between. CDR1 MNHEY and CDR2 SMNVEV come from the germline V gene (reference sequence). The CDR3 coding sequence is TGTGCCAGCAGTTCAGTGCGGAACTCTGGAAACACCATATATTTT. Translating it yields CASSSVRNSGNTIYF.

On this clone: The same CDR3 can be traced to other DNA sequences in this sample. This rearrangement joins TRBV29-1 to TRBJ1-1; a weak D match, TRBD1 (6 bases). Deletions cut 6 bases from V and 3 bases from J, with 17 bases between. CDR3 size: 14 residues. Germline V gives CDR1 SQVTM, CDR2 ANQGSEA. The CDR3 DNA follows: TGCAGCGTGCACGCACAGGGTGGGGACACTGAAGCTTTCTTT. Translated: CSVHAQGGDTEAFF.

The rearrangement joins TRBV28 to TRBJ1-1, with D possibly being TRBD1 (6 bases). This CDR3 is 15 amino acids long. Germline V gene lookup returns CDR1 MDHEN and CDR2 SYDVKM. Trimming shortened V by 0 bases and J by 3 bases, and 11 bases separated the two germline ends. As DNA, the CDR3 is TGTGCCAGCAGTTTATGGCAGGGGTTGGACACTGAAGCTTTCTTT. Protein: CASSLWQGLDTEAFF. Full variable domain (rest looked up from reference TRBV28 and TRBJ1-1): DVKVTQSSRYLVKRTGEKVFLECVQDMDHENMFWYRQDPGLGLRLIYFSYDVKMKEKGDIPEGYSVSREKKERFSLILESASTNQTSMYLCASSLWQGLDTEAFFGQGTRLTVV.

The chain joins TRBV18 to TRBJ1-4, with 8 bases identical to TRBD1. From germline, CDR1 is KGHSH and CDR2 LQKENI. The CDR3 is 17 amino acids. V shed 3 bases and J 0 bases; nucleotides not matched to a gene: 6. In DNA, the CDR3 is TGTGCCAGCTCACCGGACAGGGATGGTGCAACTAATGAAAAACTGTTTTTT. Translated: CASSPDRDGATNEKLFF. Together with reference TRBV18 and TRBJ1-4, the CDR3 gives the full variable domain: NAGVMQNPRHLVRRRGQEARLRCSPMKGHSHVYWYRQLPEEGLKFMVYLQKENIIDESGMPKERFSAEFPKEGPSILRIQQVVRGDSAAYFCASSPDRDGATNEKLFFGSGTQLSVL.

CDR3 coding DNA: TGTGCCAGCAGTCAAGGACCTAGCGTCCAAGAGACCCAGTACTTC. This sequence encodes CASSQGPSVQETQYF. The rearrangement joins TRBV7-9 to TRBJ2-5, with a possible D match to TRBD2 (6 bases). This CDR3 comprises 15 residues. The germline CDR1 and CDR2 sequences are SEHNR and FQNEAQ (reference sequence). Trimming shortened V by 6 bases and J by 1 base, and 15 bases separated the two germline ends. Complete variable domain (other parts from reference TRBV7-9 and TRBJ2-5): DTGVSQNPRHKITKRGQNVTFRCDPISEHNRLYWYRQTLGQGPEFLTYFQNEAQLEKSRLLSDRFSAERPKGSFSTLEIQRTEQGDSAMYLCASSQGPSVQETQYFGPGTRLLVL.

The chain links TRBV6-1 to TRBJ2-1; D is perhaps TRBD1 (6 bases). V gave up 6 bases and J gave up 7 bases, with 34 bases separating them. Looked up from germline, CDR1 is MNHNS and CDR2 is SASEGT. The CDR3 sequence is 20 residues long. CDR3 bases: TGTGCCAGCAGGGAATCCTGGATCAACAGGGATCCCCGCGAGTTGAATGAGCAGTTCTTC. Its translation is CASRESWINRDPRELNEQFF.

The chain couples TRBV11-3 to TRBJ1-1; TRBD1 matches at 8 bases. CDR1 SGHNT and CDR2 YENEEA come from the germline V gene. Trimming at V came to 5 bases and at J to 5 bases, leaving 4 bases not matched to a gene. The CDR3 runs to 13 residues. The CDR3 here is CASSVRQGTEAFF. CDR3 sequence (DNA): TGTGCCAGCAGCGTACGACAGGGGACTGAAGCTTTCTTT.

This chain joins TRBV25-1 and TRBJ2-5, with TRBD2 identical over 7 bases. The CDR3 spans 18 residues. The V segment lost 2 bases and the J segment 2 bases; nucleotides outside the gene matches: 14. Germline-derived CDR1 and CDR2 are MGHDK and SYGVNS. CDR3 amino acids: CASSETSEDVGGQETQYF. CDR3 sequence (DNA): TGTGCCAGCAGTGAAACTAGCGAGGATGTTGGCGGGCAAGAGACCCAGTACTTC.

The chain employs TRBV6-5 and TRBJ2-5; TRBD1 matches 7 bases. The DNA end is more similar to TRBJ2-7, so the J call may be wrong. The CDR3 totals 16 residues. The germline gives CDR1 MNHEY, CDR2 SVGAGI. CDR3 sequence reads: CASSYSRDRNSYEQYF. The CDR3 DNA reads as TGTGCCAGCAGTTACTCGAGGGACAGAAATTCCTACGAGCAGTACTTC.

CDR3 in amino acids: CASSRGQPYYEQYF. The CDR3 bases are TGTGCCAGCAGCCGGGGACAGCCCTACTACGAGCAGTACTTC. The chain uses TRBV7-9 and TRBJ2-7, with TRBD1 matching over 7 bases. V shed 5 bases, J shed 3 bases, and the junction held 7 bases outside the gene matches. This CDR3 is built from 14 residues. The germline V gene has CDR1 SEHNR and CDR2 FQNEAQ (reference sequence).

The CDR3 DNA reads TGTGCCAGCAGTACATACGGGACAGGGGTTACCTATGGCTACACCTTC. This translates into CASSTYGTGVTYGYTF. The chain uses TRBV28 and TRBJ1-2, with 10 nucleotides matching TRBD1. In germline, CDR1 is MDHEN, CDR2 SYDVKM. The CDR3 is 16 amino acids. The trim removed 5 bases at V and 4 bases at J, leaving 10 bases unmatched.

The genes are TRBV4-1 and TRBJ1-4; D is unclear. From germline, CDR1 is MGHRA and CDR2 YSYEKL. The V end lost 4 bases, the J end lost 0 bases, and 15 bases lay between the germline ends. The CDR3 totals 17 residues. CDR3 coding DNA: TGCGCCAGCAGCCCTATAAAAGTCTTGCCAACTAATGAAAAACTGTTTTTT. This sequence encodes CASSPIKVLPTNEKLFF.

The CDR3 nucleotides read TGCGCCAGCAGCCAAGAGGGCAGCCTATCCCACTCTGGAAACACCATATATTTT. Protein sequence: CASSQEGSLSHSGNTIYF. The chain is built from TRBV4-1 and TRBJ1-3, with D hard to call. Germline assignment: CDR1 MGHRA and CDR2 YSYEKL. V lost 0 bases, J lost 0 bases, and 15 bases lay in between. The CDR3 has 18 amino acids.

The chain is built from TRBV5-5 and TRBJ2-7; possibly TRBD1 for D (6 bases). The CDR3 sequence is 12 residues long. Trimming shortened V by 0 bases and J by 6 bases, and 7 bases separated the two germline ends. Germline assignment: CDR1 SGHKS and CDR2 YYEKEE (reference sequence). CDR3 coding DNA: TGTGCCAGCAGCTTGGACAGGGTCGAGCAGTACTTC. Protein product: CASSLDRVEQYF.

The chain recombines TRBV28 with TRBJ1-3; D is perhaps TRBD1 (5 bases). Germline CDR1 is MDHEN and CDR2 is SYDVKM. The ends were cut back, 6 bases at V and 9 bases at J, with 15 bases in the middle. The CDR3 runs 13 residues. The CDR3 DNA is TGTGCCAGCAGGGAAACCCGACAGCGCACCATATATTTT. Encoded protein: CASRETRQRTIYF.